This T cell receptor beta chain was recovered during a study of blood T cell repertoires in COVID-19. The length of the CDR3 is 16 residues. In germline, CDR1 is LGHDT, CDR2 YNNKEL (reference sequence). Trimming cost V 4 bases and J 2 bases, with 16 bases left between them. Produced via immunoSEQ multiplex PCR; TCRdb's table is partial and in-frame only. The table records about 68,000 clones, about 88% of them present only once. The chain links TRBV3-1 (or the pseudogene TRBV3-2) to TRBJ2-3; D perhaps matches TRBD2 (6 bases). Sequenced sample: peripheral blood. This sequence originates from an elderly man with COVID-19, enrolled during active disease. CDR3: CASSPTTTSSTDTQYF. CDR3 nucleotide sequence: TGTGCCAGCAGCCCTACCACTACTAGCTCCACAGATACGCAGTATTTT.